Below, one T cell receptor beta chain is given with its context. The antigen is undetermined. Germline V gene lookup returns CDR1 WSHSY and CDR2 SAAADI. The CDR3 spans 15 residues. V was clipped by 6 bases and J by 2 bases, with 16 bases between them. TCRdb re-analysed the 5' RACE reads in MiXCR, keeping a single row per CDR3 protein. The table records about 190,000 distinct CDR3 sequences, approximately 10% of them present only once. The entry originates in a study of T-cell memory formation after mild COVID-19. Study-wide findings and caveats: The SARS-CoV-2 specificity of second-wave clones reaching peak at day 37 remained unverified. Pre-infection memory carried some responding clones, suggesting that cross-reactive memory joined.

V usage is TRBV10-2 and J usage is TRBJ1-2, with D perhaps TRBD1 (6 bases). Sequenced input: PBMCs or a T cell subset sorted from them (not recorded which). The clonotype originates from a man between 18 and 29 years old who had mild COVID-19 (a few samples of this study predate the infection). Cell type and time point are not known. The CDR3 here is CASRAPSGENYGYTF. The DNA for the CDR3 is TGCGCCAGCAGGGCGCCGTCAGGGGAAAACTATGGCTACACCTTC.